This T cell receptor (beta chain) is from a study of shared clonotypes between healthy human individuals. CD45RO negativity and positive selection for CCR7 defined naive CD8 cells, a population that excluded terminally differentiated effector memory CD45RA+ cells. Donors, without exception, were Caucasian adults residing in Nashville, Tennessee. Assay execution took place at the deep level. Generated by immunoSEQ multiplex PCR, the TCRdb table keeps only in-frame clones and is missing some. This table holds around 700,000 clones, about 92% found once. CDR1 MGHRA and CDR2 YSYEKL come from the germline V gene. Trimming removed 1 base from V and 6 bases from J; junction bases left unmatched: 4. This CDR3 is 14 amino acids long.

The chain carries TRBV4-1 and TRBJ2-7; 9 bases agree with TRBD2. The specimen sequenced was naive CD8+ T cells sorted from blood. The clonotype comes from a man aged 25 to 40 in good health. CDR3 sequence reads: CASSQGKREAEQYF. CDR3 DNA: TGCGCCAGCAGCCAAGGAAAGCGGGAGGCCGAGCAGTACTTC.